A single sample gave rise to the 5 T cell receptor beta chains below, sequenced in a study of T-cell memory formation after mild COVID-19. TCRdb fed the 5' RACE reads into MiXCR, producing one record per CDR3 protein. The sample includes more than 110,000 distinct CDR3 sequences, about 25% of them seen just once. Sequenced material: PBMCs or a T cell subset sorted from them (not recorded which). Receptor source: an adult woman who had mild COVID-19 (a few samples of this study predate the infection). Cell type and time point are not known.

The chain joins TRBV30 to TRBJ2-3; D is possibly TRBD1 (5 bases). Deletions cut 5 bases from V and 4 bases from J, with 19 bases between. CDR1 and CDR2 from the germline V gene are GTSNPN and SVGIG (reference sequence). The length of the CDR3 is 15 residues. This CDR3 reads CAWSDFDRNPDTQYF. DNA of the CDR3: TGTGCCTGGTCTGACTTCGACAGAAACCCAGATACGCAGTATTTT.

The chain joins TRBV20-1 to TRBJ2-2; TRBD1 might be the D (5 bases). V lost 1 base and J 3 bases, leaving 9 bases between the germline ends. The CDR3 loop spans 14 amino acids. The germline V gene has CDR1 DFQATT and CDR2 SNEGSKA (reference sequence). The CDR3 sequence is CSARGGADTGELFF. CDR3 in DNA: TGCAGTGCTAGAGGTGGGGCCGACACCGGGGAGCTGTTTTTT.

In this sample, this clonotype turned up a few times. CDR3 residues: CASTVGGLNYNEQFF. CDR3 sequence (DNA): TGTGCCAGCACCGTAGGGGGACTAAACTACAATGAGCAGTTCTTC. This chain joins TRBV12-3 or TRBV12-4 and TRBJ2-1; D is perhaps TRBD2 (7 bases). The V end was cut by 7 bases, the J end by 3 bases, with 16 bases between. The CDR3 spans 15 residues.

This clonotype turned up a few times. The chain joins TRBV7-2 to TRBJ2-1, with D hard to call. The CDR3 sequence is 12 residues long. The V end was cut by 3 bases, the J end by 6 bases, with 6 bases between. Germline CDR1 reads SGHTA; CDR2 reads FQGNSA. CDR3 amino acids: CASSFRVNEQFF. CDR3 DNA: TGTGCCAGCAGCTTTAGGGTCAATGAGCAGTTCTTC.

There are a few counts of this clonotype. The chain couples TRBV6-5 to TRBJ2-2, with 7 nucleotides matching TRBD2. V gave up 4 bases and J gave up 4 bases; unmatched junction bases: 6. Per the germline V gene, CDR1 is MNHEY and CDR2 is SVGAGI. The CDR3 runs 15 residues. Written as DNA, the CDR3 is TGTGCCAGCAGTTTAGTTGGACTAGGCACCGGGGAGCTGTTTTTT. Protein product: CASSLVGLGTGELFF.